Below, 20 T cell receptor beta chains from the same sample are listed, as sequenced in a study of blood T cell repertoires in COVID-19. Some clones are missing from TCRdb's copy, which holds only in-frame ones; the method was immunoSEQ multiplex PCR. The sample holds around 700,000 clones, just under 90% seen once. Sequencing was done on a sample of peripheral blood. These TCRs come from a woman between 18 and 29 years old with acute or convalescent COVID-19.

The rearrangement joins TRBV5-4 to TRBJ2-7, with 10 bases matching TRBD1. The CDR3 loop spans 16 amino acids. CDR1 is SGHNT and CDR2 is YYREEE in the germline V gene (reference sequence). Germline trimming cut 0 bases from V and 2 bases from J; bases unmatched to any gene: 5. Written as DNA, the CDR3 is TGTGCCAGCAGCTTGGGGAGGGGACAGGGGACCTACGAGCAGTACTTC. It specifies CASSLGRGQGTYEQYF.

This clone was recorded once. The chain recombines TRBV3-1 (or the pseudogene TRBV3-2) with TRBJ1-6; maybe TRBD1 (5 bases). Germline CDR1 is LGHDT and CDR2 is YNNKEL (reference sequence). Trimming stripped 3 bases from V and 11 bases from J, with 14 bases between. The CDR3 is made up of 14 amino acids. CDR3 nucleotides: TGTGCCAGCAGCCAGGGGGGGGACCGCGCACCCCTCCACTTT. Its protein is CASSQGGDRAPLHF.

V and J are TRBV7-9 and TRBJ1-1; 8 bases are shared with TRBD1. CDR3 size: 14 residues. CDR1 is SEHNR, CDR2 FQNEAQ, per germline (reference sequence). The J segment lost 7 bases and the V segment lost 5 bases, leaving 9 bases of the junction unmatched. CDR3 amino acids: CASSLGQARGEAFF. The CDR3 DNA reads TGTGCCAGCAGCCTGGGACAGGCTCGCGGTGAAGCTTTCTTT.

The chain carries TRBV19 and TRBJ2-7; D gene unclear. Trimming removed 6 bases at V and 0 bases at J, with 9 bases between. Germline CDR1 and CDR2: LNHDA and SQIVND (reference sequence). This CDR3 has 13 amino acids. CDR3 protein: CASRSPPSYEQYF. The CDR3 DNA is TGTGCCAGTAGGAGCCCTCCCTCCTACGAGCAGTACTTC.

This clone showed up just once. The CDR3 sequence is CATSDPPRGDTQYF. The CDR3 DNA follows: TGTGCCACCAGTGATCCCCCCCGGGGGGATACGCAGTATTTT. The chain recombines TRBV24-1 with TRBJ2-3, with D perhaps TRBD2 (6 bases). This CDR3 contains 14 residues. Trimming stripped 3 bases from V and 6 bases from J, with 12 bases between. From germline, CDR1 is KGHDR and CDR2 SFDVKD.

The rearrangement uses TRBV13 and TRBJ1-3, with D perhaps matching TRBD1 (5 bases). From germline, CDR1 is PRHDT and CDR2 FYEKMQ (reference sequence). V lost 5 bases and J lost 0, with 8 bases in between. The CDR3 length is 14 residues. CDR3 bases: TGTGCCAGCAGCCAGGGACTCTCTGGAAACACCATATATTTT. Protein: CASSQGLSGNTIYF.

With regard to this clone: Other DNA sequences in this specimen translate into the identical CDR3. The CDR3 DNA follows: TGTGCCAGCAGCCTCCAGGGGGCAAGCAATCAGCCCCAGCATTTT. Protein sequence: CASSLQGASNQPQHF. The J gene is TRBJ1-5, the V gene TRBV7-2; 8 nucleotides align to TRBD1. The CDR3 covers 15 residues. Trimming at V came to 5 bases and at J to 1 base, leaving 4 bases not matched to a gene. The germline V gene has CDR1 SGHTA and CDR2 FQGNSA. Complete variable domain (other parts from reference TRBV7-2 and TRBJ1-5): GAGVSQSPSNKVTEKGKDVELRCDPISGHTALYWYRQSLGQGLEFLIYFQGNSAPDKSGLPSDRFSAERTGGSVSTLTIQRTQQEDSAVYLCASSLQGASNQPQHFGDGTRLSIL.

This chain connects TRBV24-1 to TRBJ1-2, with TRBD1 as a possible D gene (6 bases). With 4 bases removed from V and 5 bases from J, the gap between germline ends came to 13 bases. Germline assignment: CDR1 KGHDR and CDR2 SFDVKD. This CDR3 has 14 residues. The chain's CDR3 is CATSESTGKYGYTF. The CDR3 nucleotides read TGTGCCACCAGTGAGTCGACAGGAAAGTATGGCTACACCTTC.

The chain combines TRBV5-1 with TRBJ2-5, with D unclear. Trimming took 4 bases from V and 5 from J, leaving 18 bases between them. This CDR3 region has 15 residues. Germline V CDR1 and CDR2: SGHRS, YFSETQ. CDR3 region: CASSRSLGAGETQYF. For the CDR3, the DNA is TGCGCCAGCAGCCGTTCCCTAGGAGCTGGCGAGACCCAGTACTTC.

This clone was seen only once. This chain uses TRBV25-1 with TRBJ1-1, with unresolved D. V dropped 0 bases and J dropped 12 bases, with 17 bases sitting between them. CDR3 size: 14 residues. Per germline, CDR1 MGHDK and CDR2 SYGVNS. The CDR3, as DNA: TGTGCCAGCAGTGAATATACCCCGGCGGCTGAGACTTTCTTT. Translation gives CASSEYTPAAETFF.

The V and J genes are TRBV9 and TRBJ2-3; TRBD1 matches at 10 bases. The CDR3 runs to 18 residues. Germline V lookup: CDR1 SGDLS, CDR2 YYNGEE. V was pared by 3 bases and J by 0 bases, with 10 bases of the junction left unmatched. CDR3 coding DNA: TGTGCCAGCAGCGCGACAGGGGGCGCCTTAGCTAGCACAGATACGCAGTATTTT. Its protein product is CASSATGGALASTDTQYF.

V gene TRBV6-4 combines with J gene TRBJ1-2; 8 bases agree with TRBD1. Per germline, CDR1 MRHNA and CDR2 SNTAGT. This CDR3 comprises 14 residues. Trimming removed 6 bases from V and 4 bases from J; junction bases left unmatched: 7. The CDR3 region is CASRPGQGGYGYTF. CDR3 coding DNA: TGTGCCAGCAGACCCGGACAGGGTGGCTATGGCTACACCTTC.

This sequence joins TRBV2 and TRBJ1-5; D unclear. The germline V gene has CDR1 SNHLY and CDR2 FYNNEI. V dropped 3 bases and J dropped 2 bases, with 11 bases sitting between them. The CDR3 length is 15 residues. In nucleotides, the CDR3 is TGTGCCAGCAGTGAGAGGGAATTGGGCAATCAGCCCCAGCATTTT. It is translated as CASSERELGNQPQHF.

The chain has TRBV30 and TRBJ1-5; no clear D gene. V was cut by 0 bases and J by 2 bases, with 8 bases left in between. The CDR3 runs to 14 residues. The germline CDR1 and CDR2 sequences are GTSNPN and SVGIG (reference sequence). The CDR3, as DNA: TGTGCCTGGAGTGTATGGGGAGGCAATCAGCCCCAGCATTTT. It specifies CAWSVWGGNQPQHF.

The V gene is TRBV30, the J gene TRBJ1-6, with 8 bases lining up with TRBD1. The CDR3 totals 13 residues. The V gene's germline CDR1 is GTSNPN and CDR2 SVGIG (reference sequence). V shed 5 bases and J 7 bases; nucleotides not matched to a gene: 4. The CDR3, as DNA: TGTGCCTGGGACCAGGGGGCCAATTCACCCCTCCACTTT. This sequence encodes CAWDQGANSPLHF.

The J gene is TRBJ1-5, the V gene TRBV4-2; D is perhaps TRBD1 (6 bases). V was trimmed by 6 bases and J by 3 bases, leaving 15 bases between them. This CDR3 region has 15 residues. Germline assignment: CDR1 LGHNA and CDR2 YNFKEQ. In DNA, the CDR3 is TGTGCCAGCAGACGTGAACTGGGGGCCAATCAGCCCCAGCATTTT. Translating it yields CASRRELGANQPQHF.

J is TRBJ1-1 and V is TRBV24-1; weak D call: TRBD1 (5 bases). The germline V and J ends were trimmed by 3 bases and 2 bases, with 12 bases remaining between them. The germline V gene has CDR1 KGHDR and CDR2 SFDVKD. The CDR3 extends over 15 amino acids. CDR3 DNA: TGTGCCACCAGTGATGGGGCAGGCGTTAACACTGAAGCTTTCTTT. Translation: CATSDGAGVNTEAFF.

CDR3 DNA: TGTGCCAGCAGCGGTGCCGTGGCTGAGCAGTACTTC. Its translation: CASSGAVAEQYF. This chain connects TRBV5-6 to TRBJ2-7; D not certain. Germline V lookup: CDR1 SGHDT, CDR2 YYEEEE. Trimming cost V 4 bases and J 7 bases, with 12 bases left between them. The CDR3 spans 12 residues.

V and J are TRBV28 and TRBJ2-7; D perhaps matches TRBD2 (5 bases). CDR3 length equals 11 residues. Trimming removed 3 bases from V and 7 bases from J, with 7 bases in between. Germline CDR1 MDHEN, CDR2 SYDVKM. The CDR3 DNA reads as TGTGCCAGCAGTTTCAGGAGGGAGCAGTACTTC. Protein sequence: CASSFRREQYF.

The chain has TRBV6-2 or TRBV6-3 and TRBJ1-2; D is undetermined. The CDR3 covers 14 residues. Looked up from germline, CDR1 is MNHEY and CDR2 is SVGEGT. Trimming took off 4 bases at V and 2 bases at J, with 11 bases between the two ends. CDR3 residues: CASSWRGANYGYTF. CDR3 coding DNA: TGTGCCAGCAGTTGGCGAGGCGCGAACTATGGCTACACCTTC.